This T cell receptor beta chain was observed in a study of blood T cells in healthy people across ages. Study-wide findings and caveats: Those diversity estimates obtained from one million T cells were thought to be underestimates. With unsorted PBMCs, a conclusive comparison of naive versus antigen-experienced cells was not possible.

For the second PCR, which ran for about 7 to 11 cycles, a sample-barcoded 5' primer and a J-beta primer mix were used. Each CDR3 protein gets one entry after TCRdb re-called the 5' RACE reads with MiXCR. The sample gives hundreds of thousands of distinct CDR3 sequences, around 49% of which show up once; around 32% is in the top ten. Note on this clonotype: What it binds is not known.

CDR3 size: 15 residues. Looked up from germline, CDR1 is SGHVS and CDR2 is FQNEAQ. Between the trimmed V and J ends, which lost 6 bases and 1 base, there was a span of 15 bases. The genes are TRBV7-8 and TRBJ1-1; D gene ambiguous. Material for sequencing was blood. The sequence derives from a woman in her sixties or seventies in good health. CDR3 amino acids: CASRGTRTENTEAFF. CDR3 coding DNA: TGTGCCAGCAGGGGAACTCGGACGGAGAACACTGAAGCTTTCTTT.